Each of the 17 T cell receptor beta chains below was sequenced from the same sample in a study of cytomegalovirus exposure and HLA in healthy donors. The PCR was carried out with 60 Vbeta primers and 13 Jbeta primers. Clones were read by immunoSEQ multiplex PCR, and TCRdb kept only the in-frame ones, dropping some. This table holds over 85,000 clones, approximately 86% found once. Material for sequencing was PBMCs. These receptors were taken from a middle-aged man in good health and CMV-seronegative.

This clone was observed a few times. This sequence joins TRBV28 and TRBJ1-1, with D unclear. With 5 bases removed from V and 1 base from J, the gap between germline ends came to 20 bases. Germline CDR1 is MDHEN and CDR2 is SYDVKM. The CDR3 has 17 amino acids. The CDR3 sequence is CASSPTPPGDWNTEAFF. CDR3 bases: TGTGCCAGCAGTCCTACCCCCCCGGGTGATTGGAACACTGAAGCTTTCTTT.

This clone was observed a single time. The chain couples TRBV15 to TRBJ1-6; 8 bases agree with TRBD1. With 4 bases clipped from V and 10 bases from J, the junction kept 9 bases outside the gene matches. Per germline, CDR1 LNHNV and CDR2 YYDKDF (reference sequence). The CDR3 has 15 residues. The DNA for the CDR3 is TGTGCCACCAGCATACCAGGGGGCGCCGGGTCACCCCTCCACTTT. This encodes CATSIPGGAGSPLHF.

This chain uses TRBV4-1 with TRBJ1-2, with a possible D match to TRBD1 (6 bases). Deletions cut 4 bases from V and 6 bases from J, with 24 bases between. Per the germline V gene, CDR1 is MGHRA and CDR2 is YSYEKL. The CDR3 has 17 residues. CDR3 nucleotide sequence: TGCGCCAGCAGCCCCTGGTCTTCTTTACAGGGTCTTGATGGCTACACCTTC. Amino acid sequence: CASSPWSSLQGLDGYTF.

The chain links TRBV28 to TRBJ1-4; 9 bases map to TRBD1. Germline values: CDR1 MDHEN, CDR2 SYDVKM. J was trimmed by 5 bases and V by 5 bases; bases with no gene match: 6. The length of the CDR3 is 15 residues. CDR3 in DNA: TGTGCCAGCAGTCCGCCGGGACAGGGAAATGAAAAACTGTTTTTT. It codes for CASSPPGQGNEKLFF.

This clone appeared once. The CDR3 sequence: CAVSPGTSYEQYF. In DNA, the CDR3 is TGTGCCGTCTCCCCCGGGACAAGCTACGAGCAGTACTTC. The chain employs TRBV10-3 and TRBJ2-7, with a tentative D call TRBD1 (6 bases). The CDR3 is 13 amino acids. Trimming left V 11 bases short and J 3 bases short, with 17 bases between. Germline assignment: CDR1 ENHRY and CDR2 SYGVKD.

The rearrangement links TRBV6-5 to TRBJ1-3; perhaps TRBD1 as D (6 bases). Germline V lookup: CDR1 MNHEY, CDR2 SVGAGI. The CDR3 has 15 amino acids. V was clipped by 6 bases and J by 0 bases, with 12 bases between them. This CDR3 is CASRLDSHSGNTIYF. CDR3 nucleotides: TGTGCCAGCAGACTGGACAGTCACTCTGGAAACACCATATATTTT.

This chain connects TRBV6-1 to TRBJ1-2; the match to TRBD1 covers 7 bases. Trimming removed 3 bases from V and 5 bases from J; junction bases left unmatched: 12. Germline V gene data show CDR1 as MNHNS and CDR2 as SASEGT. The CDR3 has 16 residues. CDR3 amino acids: CASSDPGTVQGYGYTF. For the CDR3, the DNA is TGTGCCAGCAGTGACCCTGGGACAGTACAAGGTTATGGCTACACCTTC.

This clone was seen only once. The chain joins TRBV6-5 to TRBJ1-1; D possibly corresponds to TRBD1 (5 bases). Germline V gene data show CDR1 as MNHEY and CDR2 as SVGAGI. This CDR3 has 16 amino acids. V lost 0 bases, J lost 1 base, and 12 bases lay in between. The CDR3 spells CASSYSSLRENTEAFF. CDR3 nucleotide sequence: TGTGCCAGCAGTTACTCGTCTCTCAGGGAGAACACTGAAGCTTTCTTT.

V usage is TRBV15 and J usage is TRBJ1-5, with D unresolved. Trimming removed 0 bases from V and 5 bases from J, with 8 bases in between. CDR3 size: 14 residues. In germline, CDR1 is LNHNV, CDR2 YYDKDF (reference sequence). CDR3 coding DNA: TGTGCCACCAGCAGAGAGGCAGTTTATCAGCCCCAGCATTTT. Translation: CATSREAVYQPQHF.

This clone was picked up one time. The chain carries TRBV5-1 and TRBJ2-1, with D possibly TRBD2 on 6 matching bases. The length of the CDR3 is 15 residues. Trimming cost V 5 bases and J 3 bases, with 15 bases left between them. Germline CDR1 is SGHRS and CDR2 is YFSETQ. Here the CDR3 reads CASRGYGGNYNEQFF. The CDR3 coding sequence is TGCGCCAGCAGGGGATACGGGGGTAACTACAATGAGCAGTTCTTC.

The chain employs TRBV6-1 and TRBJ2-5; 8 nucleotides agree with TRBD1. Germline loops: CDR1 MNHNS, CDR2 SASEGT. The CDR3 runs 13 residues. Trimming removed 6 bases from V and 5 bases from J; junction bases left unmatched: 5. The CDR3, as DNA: TGTGCCAGCAGGGAGACAGGGGAGGAGACCCAGTACTTC. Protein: CASRETGEETQYF.

CDR3 bases: TGCGCCAGCAGCCAAGCGCCTAGCGGGGGCCGGTGGGATGAGCAGTTCTTC. It translates to CASSQAPSGGRWDEQFF. The V gene is TRBV4-1, the J gene TRBJ2-1; 10 bases map to TRBD2. CDR1 and CDR2 (germline): MGHRA, YSYEKL. Unmatched junction bases numbered 11, after V lost 1 base and J lost 8 bases. The CDR3 totals 17 residues.

The CDR3 DNA follows: TGTGCCAGCAGACCTAGGGACAGGGGGAACACTGAAGCTTTCTTT. Residues: CASRPRDRGNTEAFF. V gene TRBV25-1 combines with J gene TRBJ1-1; 10 nucleotides align to TRBD1. The CDR3 loop spans 15 amino acids. Germline V gene lookup returns CDR1 MGHDK and CDR2 SYGVNS. Trimming took 6 bases from V and 1 from J; bases not matched to a gene: 5.

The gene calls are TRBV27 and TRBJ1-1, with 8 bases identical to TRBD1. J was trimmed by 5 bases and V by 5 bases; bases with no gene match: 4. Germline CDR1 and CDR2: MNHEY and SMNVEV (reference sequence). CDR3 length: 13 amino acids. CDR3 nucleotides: TGTGCCAGCAGTCCGAGACAGGGGACTGAAGCTTTCTTT. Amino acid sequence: CASSPRQGTEAFF.

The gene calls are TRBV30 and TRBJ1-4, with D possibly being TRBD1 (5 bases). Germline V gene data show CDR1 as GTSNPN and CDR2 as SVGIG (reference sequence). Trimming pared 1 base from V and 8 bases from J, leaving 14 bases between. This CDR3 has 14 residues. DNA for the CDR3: TGTGCCTGGAGTGGTGGGCAGGGATACGAAAAACTGTTTTTT. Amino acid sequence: CAWSGGQGYEKLFF.

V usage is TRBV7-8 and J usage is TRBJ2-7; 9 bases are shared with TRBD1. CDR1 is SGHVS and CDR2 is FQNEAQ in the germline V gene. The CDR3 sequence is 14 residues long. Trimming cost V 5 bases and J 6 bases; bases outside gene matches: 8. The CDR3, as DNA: TGTGCCAGCAGCGACCGGGACAGGGTGTTCGAGCAGTACTTC. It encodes CASSDRDRVFEQYF.

CDR3 in amino acids: CASSTTGGSNQPQHF. CDR3 in DNA: TGTGCCAGTAGCACAACAGGGGGGAGCAATCAGCCCCAGCATTTT. The chain combines TRBV19 with TRBJ1-5, with 8 bases identical to TRBD1. This CDR3 has 15 amino acids. The trim removed 6 bases at V and 1 base at J, leaving 5 bases unmatched. CDR1 is LNHDA, CDR2 SQIVND, per germline (reference sequence).